This TCR beta chain came from a study of shared clonotypes between healthy human individuals. Study observations and caveats: Among several donors, about 5% of naive CD4 clonotypes were found in common. Richness estimates generally favored naive over memory subsets.

Here immunoSEQ multiplex PCR was the method, and the copy in TCRdb shows in-frame clones only, minus some. The data contain 300,000 to 400,000 clones, over 70% of them singletons. About this clone itself: Its antigen remains unknown.

V lost 9 bases and J 0 bases, leaving 19 bases between the germline ends. CDR3 size: 15 residues. Germline assignment: CDR1 SGHRS and CDR2 YFSETQ. Donors, healthy HIV-negative adults, lacked recent acute infections or vaccinations. It was into CD45RA+ naive and CD45RA-negative memory subsets that the CD4+ cells were split. This sequence joins TRBV5-1 and TRBJ2-7; TRBD2 is a possible D gene (8 bases). Sequenced: memory CD4+ T cells sorted from blood. Subset noted: CD45RA-negative fraction. This receptor was taken from a man younger than 40 in good health. CDR3 protein: CATRPGGTDSYEQYF. CDR3 coding DNA: TGCGCCACGAGGCCGGGGGGGACAGACTCCTACGAGCAGTACTTC.